This entry features one TCR beta chain sequence. Its target is not known. 5'RACE, which relied on constant-segment primers, yielded TCR alpha and TCR beta cDNA libraries carrying sample barcodes and UMIs. TCRdb fed the 5' RACE reads into MiXCR, producing one record per CDR3 protein. Seen here are fewer than 650,000 distinct CDR3 sequences, roughly a sixth observed once, and the top ten hold 8.1%. The data originate from a study of T-cell memory formation after mild COVID-19. Study-level points and caveats: While clones contracting from day 15 to 85 were balanced between CD4 and CD8, later expanders leaned CD4+. The authors did not confirm SARS-CoV-2 specificity of second-wave clones peaking day 37.

The germline gives CDR1 MNHNS, CDR2 SASEGT. This CDR3 is built from 17 residues. Unmatched junction bases numbered 8, after V lost 2 bases and J lost 1 base. The receptor was derived from an adult woman who had mild COVID-19 (a few samples of this study predate the infection). Cell type and time point are not known. Specimen: PBMCs or a T cell subset sorted from them (not recorded which). The V call is TRBV6-1, the J call TRBJ2-3; 8 bases match TRBD1. CDR3 amino acids: CASSEMTWGQGTDTQYF. The DNA of the CDR3 is TGTGCCAGCAGTGAAATGACTTGGGGACAGGGCACAGATACGCAGTATTTT.